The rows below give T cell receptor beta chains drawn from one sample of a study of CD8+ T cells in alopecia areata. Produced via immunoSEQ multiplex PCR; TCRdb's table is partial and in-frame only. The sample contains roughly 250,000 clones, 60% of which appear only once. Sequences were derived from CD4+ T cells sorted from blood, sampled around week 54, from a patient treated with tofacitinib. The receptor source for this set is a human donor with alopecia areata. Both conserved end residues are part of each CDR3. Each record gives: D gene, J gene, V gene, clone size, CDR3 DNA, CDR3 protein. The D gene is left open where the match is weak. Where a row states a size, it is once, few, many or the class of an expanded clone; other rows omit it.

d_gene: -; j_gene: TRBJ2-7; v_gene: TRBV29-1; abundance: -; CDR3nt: TGCAGCGTTAGTGAGGGATCATACGAGCAGTACTTC; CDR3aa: CSVSEGSYEQYF
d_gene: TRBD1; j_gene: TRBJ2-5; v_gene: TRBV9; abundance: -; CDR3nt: TGTGCCAGCAGCTCGGGACAGGGGATGTGGGAGACCCAGTACTTC; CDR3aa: CASSSGQGMWETQYF
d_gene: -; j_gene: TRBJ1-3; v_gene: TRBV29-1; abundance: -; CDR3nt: TGCAGCGTTGACTTAGGGCTAGGAAACACCATATATTTT; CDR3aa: CSVDLGLGNTIYF
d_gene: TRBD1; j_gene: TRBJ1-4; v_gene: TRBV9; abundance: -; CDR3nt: TGTGCCAGCAGCGTACAGGGGGCTAATGAAAAACTGTTTTTT; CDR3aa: CASSVQGANEKLFF
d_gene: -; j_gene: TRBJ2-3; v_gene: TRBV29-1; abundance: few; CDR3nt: TGCAGCGCCGAAGGGGGGACAGATACGCAGTATTTT; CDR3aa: CSAEGGTDTQYF
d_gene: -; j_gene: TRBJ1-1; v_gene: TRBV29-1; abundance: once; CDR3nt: TGCAGCGTTGTGACAGTCACTGAAGCTTTCTTT; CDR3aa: CSVVTVTEAFF
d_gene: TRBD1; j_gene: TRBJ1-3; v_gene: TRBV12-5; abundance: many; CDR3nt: TGTGCTAGTGGTCCCGGACAGGCTGCTGACACCATATATTTT; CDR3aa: CASGPGQAADTIYF
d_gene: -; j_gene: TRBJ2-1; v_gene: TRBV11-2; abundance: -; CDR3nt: TGTGCCAGCAGCCTAATTGATACGAGATTCTGGCAGTTCTTC; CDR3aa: CASSLIDTRFWQFF
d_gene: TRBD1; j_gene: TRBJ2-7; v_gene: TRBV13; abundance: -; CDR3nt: TGTGCCAGCAGCCTTACCGGGACAGGGCGATACGAGCAGTACTTC; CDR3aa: CASSLTGTGRYEQYF
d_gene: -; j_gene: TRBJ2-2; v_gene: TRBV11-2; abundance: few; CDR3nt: TGTGCCAGCAGCTTACAGAACACCGGGGAGCTGTTTTTT; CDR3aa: CASSLQNTGELFF
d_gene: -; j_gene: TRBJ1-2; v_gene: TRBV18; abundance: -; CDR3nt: TGTGCCAGCTCACAGTCTCCCGACTATGGCTACACCTTC; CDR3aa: CASSQSPDYGYTF
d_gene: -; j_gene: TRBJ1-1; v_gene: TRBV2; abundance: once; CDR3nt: TGTGCCAGCAGTGATCCCAGGAATGAAGCTTTCTTT; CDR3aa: CASSDPRNEAFF
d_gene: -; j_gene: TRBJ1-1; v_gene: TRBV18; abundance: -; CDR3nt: TGTGCCAGCTCAGACAGAGGCGCTGAAGCTTTCTTT; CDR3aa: CASSDRGAEAFF
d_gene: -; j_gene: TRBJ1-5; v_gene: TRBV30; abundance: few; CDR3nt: TGTGCCTGGAGTACGGGTGGAGGATATCAGCCCCAGCATTTT; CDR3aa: CAWSTGGGYQPQHF
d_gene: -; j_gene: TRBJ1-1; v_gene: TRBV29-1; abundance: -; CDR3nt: TGCAGCGTTGAAGATACTGGGACGGGGGCTTTCTTT; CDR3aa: CSVEDTGTGAFF
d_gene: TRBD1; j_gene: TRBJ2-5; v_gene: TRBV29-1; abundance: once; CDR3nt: TGCAGCGTGGGGGACAGGGGCCAGACCCAGTACTTC; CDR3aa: CSVGDRGQTQYF
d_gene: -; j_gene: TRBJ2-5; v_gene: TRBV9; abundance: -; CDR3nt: TGTGCCAGCAGCGTACTTGGGACGGACCAAGAGACCCAGTACTTC; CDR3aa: CASSVLGTDQETQYF
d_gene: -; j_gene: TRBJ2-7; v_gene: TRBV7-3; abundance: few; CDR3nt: TGTGCCAGCAGCCTTAGCGCCGCCAGCTCCTACGAGCAGTACTTC; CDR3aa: CASSLSAASSYEQYF
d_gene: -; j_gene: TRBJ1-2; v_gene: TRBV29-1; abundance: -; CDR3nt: TGCAGCACCTTGTCGGACGGCTATGGCTACACCTTC; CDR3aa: CSTLSDGYGYTF
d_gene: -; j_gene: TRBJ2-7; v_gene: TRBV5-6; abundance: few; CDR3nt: TGTGCCAGCAGCTTGGAACGACGTCGCCAATCCTACGAGCAGTACTTC; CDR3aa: CASSLERRRQSYEQYF